Shown below are 31 T cell receptor beta chains from a single sample sequenced in a study of blood T cell repertoires in COVID-19. The table came from immunoSEQ multiplex PCR; TCRdb's copy has only in-frame clones and leaves some out. The data hold roughly 300,000 clones, with approximately 84% observed a single time. The sequenced material came from PBMCs or T cells enriched from blood (not recorded which). These receptors all stem from a woman aged 18-29 years who had recovered from COVID-19.

The rearrangement links TRBV11-2 to TRBJ1-1, with 10 bases matching TRBD1. Germline loops: CDR1 SGHAT, CDR2 FQNNGV. The V and J ends lost 2 bases and 3 bases, in that order; junction bases with no gene match: 3. CDR3 length: 15 residues. Here the CDR3 reads CASSLLGTGDTEAFF. CDR3 coding DNA: TGTGCCAGCAGCTTACTCGGGACAGGGGACACTGAAGCTTTCTTT.

The chain uses TRBV10-1 and TRBJ2-3; D is unclear. Trimming took 2 bases from V and 7 from J, leaving 10 bases between them. The CDR3 is 13 residues long. Germline CDR1 and CDR2: WNHNN and SYGVQD (reference sequence). DNA for the CDR3: TGCGCCAGCAGTGAGAGAGGATTTAATACGCAGTATTTT. It specifies CASSERGFNTQYF.

The chain links TRBV7-9 to TRBJ2-1; D perhaps matches TRBD1 (6 bases). The germline V gene has CDR1 SEHNR and CDR2 FQNEAQ (reference sequence). The CDR3 is 14 amino acids. Trimming took off 5 bases at V and 4 bases at J, with 12 bases between the two ends. The CDR3 loop is CASSGVGAYNEQFF. The CDR3 nucleotides are TGTGCCAGCAGCGGCGTGGGGGCATACAATGAGCAGTTCTTC. Full variable domain (remainder filled in from reference TRBV7-9 and TRBJ2-1): DTGVSQNPRHKITKRGQNVTFRCDPISEHNRLYWYRQTLGQGPEFLTYFQNEAQLEKSRLLSDRFSAERPKGSFSTLEIQRTEQGDSAMYLCASSGVGAYNEQFFGPGTRLTVL.

This chain joins TRBV7-9 and TRBJ2-1, with 8 bases that match TRBD2. This CDR3 is 18 amino acids long. V shed 0 bases and J 3 bases; nucleotides not matched to a gene: 10. Germline V gene data show CDR1 as SEHNR and CDR2 as FQNEAQ (reference sequence). The CDR3 loop reads CASSLAGMIGTSYNEQFF. The CDR3 region has the DNA TGTGCCAGCAGCTTAGCCGGTATGATCGGGACTAGCTACAATGAGCAGTTCTTC.

The V call is TRBV28, the J call TRBJ2-5; the match to TRBD2 covers 10 bases. CDR3 size: 15 residues. Trimming removed 2 bases from V and 4 bases from J; junction bases left unmatched: 4. Germline values: CDR1 MDHEN, CDR2 SYDVKM. For the CDR3, the DNA is TGTGCCAGCAGTTTAGAGCGGGAGGGATCAGAGACCCAGTACTTC. Its protein is CASSLEREGSETQYF.

The rearrangement joins TRBV7-9 to TRBJ1-1, with D unresolved. Trimming stripped 2 bases from V and 6 bases from J, with 7 bases between. Germline-derived CDR1 and CDR2 are SEHNR and FQNEAQ (reference sequence). This CDR3 is 12 amino acids long. The CDR3 is CASSLFEPEAFF. In DNA, the CDR3 is TGTGCCAGCAGCTTATTTGAGCCTGAAGCTTTCTTT.

The chain is built from TRBV5-4 and TRBJ2-7, with 8 nucleotides matching TRBD2. Germline V gene sequence: CDR1 SGHNT, CDR2 YYREEE (reference sequence). The J segment lost 2 bases and the V segment lost 4 bases, leaving 2 bases of the junction unmatched. There are 13 residues in the CDR3. The CDR3 sequence is CASSAGGTYEQYF. CDR3 DNA sequence: TGTGCCAGCAGCGCGGGGGGCACCTACGAGCAGTACTTC.

This sequence joins TRBV4-1 and TRBJ1-1; no definite D call. Per the germline V gene, CDR1 is MGHRA and CDR2 is YSYEKL. V shed 0 bases and J shed 1 base, with 9 bases lying between them. The CDR3 runs 15 residues. The CDR3, as DNA: TGCGCCAGCAGCCAAGATCCTTTTAGGAACACTGAAGCTTTCTTT. Translating it yields CASSQDPFRNTEAFF.

V usage is TRBV6-5 and J usage is TRBJ1-4; 8 bases fit TRBD1. Germline loops: CDR1 MNHEY, CDR2 SVGAGI. This CDR3 is 15 amino acids long. J gave up 10 bases and V 0 bases, and 7 bases lay outside the gene matches. The CDR3 DNA is TGTGCCAGCAGTTACTCGACAGGGGTTGTAGGAAAACTGTTTTTT. Translating gives CASSYSTGVVGKLFF.

The V and J genes are TRBV9 and TRBJ2-5; 12 positions match TRBD2. CDR3 length equals 17 residues. The trim removed 3 bases at V and 2 bases at J, leaving 8 bases unmatched. The germline V gene has CDR1 SGDLS and CDR2 YYNGEE. CDR3 region: CASSDPTSGSSQETQYF. CDR3 coding DNA: TGTGCCAGCAGCGACCCGACTAGCGGGAGCTCTCAAGAGACCCAGTACTTC.

The chain carries TRBV28 and TRBJ1-2; D perhaps matches TRBD1 (5 bases). The germline V gene encodes CDR1 MDHEN and CDR2 SYDVKM. The CDR3 is made up of 14 amino acids. V lost 3 bases and J lost 4, with 12 bases in between. CDR3 nucleotides: TGTGCCAGCAGTTTGATGGGTAGGGGCTATGGCTACACCTTC. This codes for CASSLMGRGYGYTF.

This rearrangement joins TRBV10-3 to TRBJ2-5, with TRBD1 matching 7 bases. Germline CDR1 and CDR2: ENHRY and SYGVKD. The CDR3 runs to 15 residues. V was clipped by 0 bases and J by 4 bases; unmatched bases: 5. The CDR3 sequence is CAISESMRGRETQYF. CDR3 bases: TGTGCCATCAGTGAGTCGATGAGGGGGCGAGAGACCCAGTACTTC.

The chain is built from TRBV10-3 and TRBJ2-3; 12 bases are a match to TRBD2. V gave up 8 bases and J gave up 4 bases; unmatched junction bases: 4. The CDR3 runs to 14 residues. Germline-derived CDR1 and CDR2 are ENHRY and SYGVKD. The CDR3, as DNA: TGTGCCATCGCTAGCGGGGGGGCATCAGATACGCAGTATTTT. This sequence encodes CAIASGGASDTQYF.

The chain recombines TRBV27 with TRBJ2-7, with 9 bases identical to TRBD1. Looked up from germline, CDR1 is MNHEY and CDR2 is SMNVEV (reference sequence). V gave up 6 bases and J gave up 5 bases; unmatched junction bases: 8. This CDR3 spans 14 amino acids. The CDR3 sequence: CASRTGTGFHEQYF. The CDR3 DNA is TGTGCCAGCAGGACCGGGACAGGGTTCCACGAGCAGTACTTC.

The CDR3 protein is CASSPPTGTLDNYGYTF. In DNA, the CDR3 is TGTGCCAGCTCACCACCGACAGGGACCCTAGACAACTATGGCTACACCTTC. This chain uses TRBV18 with TRBJ1-2; TRBD1 agrees at 7 bases. The J segment lost 2 bases and the V segment lost 0 bases, leaving 9 bases of the junction unmatched. CDR1 KGHSH and CDR2 LQKENI come from the germline V gene. The CDR3 is 17 residues long.

V usage is TRBV7-9 and J usage is TRBJ1-2; 10 bases fit TRBD1. J was trimmed by 4 bases and V by 0 bases; bases with no gene match: 5. Germline lookup yields CDR1 SEHNR and CDR2 FQNEAQ (reference sequence). The CDR3 totals 16 residues. In DNA, the CDR3 is TGTGCCAGCAGCTTAGCGCCCGGGACAGGGGCCTATGGCTACACCTTC. As protein: CASSLAPGTGAYGYTF.

This rearrangement joins TRBV5-6 to TRBJ1-5; 7 bases are a match to TRBD1. CDR3 length equals 16 residues. Germline V gene sequence: CDR1 SGHDT, CDR2 YYEEEE. J was trimmed by 5 bases and V by 0 bases; bases with no gene match: 8. The DNA of the CDR3 is TGTGCCAGCAGCTTGGGGGCAGGGGGTGGGCATCAGCCCCAGCATTTT. Protein product: CASSLGAGGGHQPQHF. The entire variable domain, with the rest obtained from reference TRBV5-6 and TRBJ1-5, is as follows: DAGVTQSPTHLIKTRGQQVTLRCSPKSGHDTVSWYQQALGQGPQFIFQYYEEEERQRGNFPDRFSGHQFPNYSSELNVNALLLGDSALYLCASSLGAGGGHQPQHFGDGTRLSIL.

The rearrangement uses TRBV27 and TRBJ2-7, with D possibly matching TRBD1 (5 bases). The CDR3 runs 15 residues. Deletions cut 6 bases from V and 3 bases from J, with 18 bases between. Germline V lookup: CDR1 MNHEY, CDR2 SMNVEV (reference sequence). As DNA, the CDR3 is TGTGCCAGCAGCTTTATCGGGCAGACAGACTACGAGCAGTACTTC. It is translated as CASSFIGQTDYEQYF.

This chain connects TRBV28 to TRBJ2-7, with 13 bases fitting TRBD2. The CDR3 has 15 amino acids. The germline CDR1 and CDR2 sequences are MDHEN and SYDVKM. Germline trimming cut 6 bases from V and 4 bases from J; bases unmatched to any gene: 6. The CDR3 loop is CASSRTSGSRYEQYF. The DNA of the CDR3 is TGTGCCAGCAGCCGGACTAGCGGGAGTAGGTACGAGCAGTACTTC.

V gene TRBV10-3 combines with J gene TRBJ1-1; no clear D gene. In germline, CDR1 is ENHRY, CDR2 SYGVKD. The CDR3 contains 14 residues. Trimming pared 3 bases from V and 4 bases from J, leaving 12 bases between. CDR3 nucleotides: TGTGCCATCAGTGAACCCACCCGGGTCACTGAAGCTTTCTTT. This translates into CAISEPTRVTEAFF.

This chain joins TRBV2 and TRBJ2-7; 10 bases line up with TRBD1. This CDR3 has 16 residues. The germline V gene encodes CDR1 SNHLY and CDR2 FYNNEI. After removal of 0 bases from V and 5 bases from J, the junction contained 7 bases not matched to a gene. The CDR3 DNA reads TGTGCCAGCAGTGAAGCCGGGGGACAGGGGTTCGACGAGCAGTACTTC. This gives the protein CASSEAGGQGFDEQYF.

This clone was recorded only once. V usage is TRBV7-2 and J usage is TRBJ1-5; D not resolved. Per germline, CDR1 SGHTA and CDR2 FQGNSA. V was cut by 4 bases and J by 0 bases, with 10 bases left in between. The CDR3 is 15 amino acids. The CDR3 here is CASSSPAASNQPQHF. CDR3 DNA: TGTGCCAGCAGCTCCCCCGCGGCTAGCAATCAGCCCCAGCATTTT. Filled out from reference TRBV7-2 and TRBJ1-5, the complete variable domain reads GAGVSQSPSNKVTEKGKDVELRCDPISGHTALYWYRQSLGQGLEFLIYFQGNSAPDKSGLPSDRFSAERTGGSVSTLTIQRTQQEDSAVYLCASSSPAASNQPQHFGDGTRLSIL.

In DNA, the CDR3 is TGCGCCAGCAGTGAGAGTTATCTAGACTCCTACAATGAGCAGTTCTTC. Residues: CASSESYLDSYNEQFF. The chain recombines TRBV10-1 with TRBJ2-1; no reliable D call. Germline V gene sequence: CDR1 WNHNN, CDR2 SYGVQD (reference sequence). The CDR3 consists of 16 residues. V lost 2 bases and J 0 bases, leaving 11 bases between the germline ends.

V usage is TRBV30 and J usage is TRBJ1-6; 10 bases line up with TRBD1. With 5 bases clipped from V and 10 bases from J, the junction kept 11 bases outside the gene matches. This CDR3 contains 15 residues. Germline CDR1 is GTSNPN and CDR2 is SVGIG (reference sequence). CDR3 coding DNA: TGTGCCTGGGCTAAACCGGGACAGGGGAAATCACCCCTCCACTTT. Protein: CAWAKPGQGKSPLHF. The full variable domain, its missing parts supplied by reference TRBV30 and TRBJ1-6, is SQTIHQWPATLVQPVGSPLSLECTVEGTSNPNLYWYRQAAGRGLQLLFYSVGIGQISSEVPQNLSASRPQDRQFILSSKKLLLSDSGFYLCAWAKPGQGKSPLHFGNGTRLTVT.

This rearrangement joins TRBV4-1 to TRBJ1-5; 8 bases are a match to TRBD1. Germline lookup yields CDR1 MGHRA and CDR2 YSYEKL. This CDR3 has 15 amino acids. With 5 bases clipped from V and 5 bases from J, the junction kept 8 bases outside the gene matches. The CDR3 protein is CASSSLPGGDQPQHF. CDR3 DNA: TGCGCCAGCAGCTCCTTACCAGGGGGCGATCAGCCCCAGCATTTT.

The gene calls are TRBV19 and TRBJ2-7; D unclear. The germline V gene encodes CDR1 LNHDA and CDR2 SQIVND (reference sequence). The CDR3 is 15 amino acids. The V end was cut by 6 bases, the J end by 1 base, with 16 bases between. The CDR3 bases are TGTGCCAGTAGACCCGCGGCTAGAGGTTCCTACGAGCAGTACTTC. This encodes CASRPAARGSYEQYF.

The V call is TRBV30, the J call TRBJ1-1; tentative D call: TRBD1 (6 bases). The germline V gene encodes CDR1 GTSNPN and CDR2 SVGIG (reference sequence). Trimming left V 8 bases short and J 5 bases short, with 15 bases between. This CDR3 contains 12 residues. Here the CDR3 DNA reads TGTGCCGGGACAAGAGGGGGAACTGAAGCTTTCTTT. Protein product: CAGTRGGTEAFF.

The chain uses TRBV11-2 and TRBJ2-1, with 7 positions matching TRBD1. V dropped 8 bases and J dropped 1; count of bases not matched to a gene: 8. Germline CDR1 is SGHAT and CDR2 is FQNNGV. There are 15 residues in the CDR3. CDR3 region: CASVTGSISYNEQFF. The CDR3 nucleotides read TGTGCCAGCGTGACAGGGAGTATTTCCTACAATGAGCAGTTCTTC. The whole variable domain, filled in from reference TRBV11-2 and TRBJ2-1, reads EAGVAQSPRYKIIEKRQSVAFWCNPISGHATLYWYQQILGQGPKLLIQFQNNGVVDDSQLPKDRFSAERLKGVDSTLKIQPAKLEDSAVYLCASVTGSISYNEQFFGPGTRLTVL.

The chain is built from TRBV7-8 and TRBJ1-2; D ambiguous. V lost 1 base and J 7 bases, leaving 10 bases between the germline ends. Germline-derived CDR1 and CDR2 are SGHVS and FQNEAQ. The CDR3 runs 13 residues. CDR3 DNA sequence: TGTGCCAGCAGCTTAGAGGCAGGCCGTGGCTACACCTTC. Encoded protein: CASSLEAGRGYTF. The variable domain in full, completed from reference TRBV7-8 and TRBJ1-2, reads GAGVSQSPRYKVAKRGQDVALRCDPISGHVSLFWYQQALGQGPEFLTYFQNEAQLDKSGLPSDRFFAERPEGSVSTLKIQRTQQEDSAVYLCASSLEAGRGYTFGSGTRLTVV.

The J gene is TRBJ2-7, the V gene TRBV30; D uncertain. Germline CDR1 and CDR2: GTSNPN and SVGIG (reference sequence). The ends were cut back, 5 bases at V and 4 bases at J, with 9 bases in the middle. The CDR3 is made up of 11 amino acids. The CDR3 DNA sequence: TGTGCCTGGGGCGGTCTTTACGAGCAGTACTTC. This translates into CAWGGLYEQYF.

Only a few counts were recorded for this clone. J is TRBJ1-5 and V is TRBV27; D is undetermined. This CDR3 has 14 residues. The V gene lost 7 bases and the J gene lost 3 bases, with 13 bases spanning the gap. The germline gives CDR1 MNHEY, CDR2 SMNVEV (reference sequence). The CDR3 DNA is TGTGCCAGCATGGTAACCAGGCCCAATCAGCCCCAGCATTTT. It is translated as CASMVTRPNQPQHF.